This entry features one TCR beta chain sequence. This clone was counted only a few times. Its antigen target is currently unknown. No much larger clonotype is one base removed from it; base qualities were not supplied. The sample comes from a study of OX40 agonist ivuxolimab in advanced cancers. Some background on the complete study: The costimulatory receptor OX40 (CD134) was targeted by ivuxolimab, a fully human IgG2 agonistic monoclonal antibody. Of the roughly 54 patients in dose escalation, some 19 had hepatocellular carcinoma, some 15 had melanoma, 9 had renal cell carcinoma and 9 had head and neck cancer. The paper reports the monotherapy dose-escalation portion (N ≈ 50 patients) of the phase I ivuxolimab trial. Intravenous ivuxolimab was administered to patients every 2 weeks at six dose levels: 0.01, 0.1, 0.3, 1.5, 3 and 10 mg/kg. Peripheral TCRbeta sequencing was intended to test whether TCR sequence diversity was altered and clonal T-cell expansion was caused by ivuxolimab. Prior anti-PD-1, anti-PD-L1 or anti-CTLA-4 therapy was permitted, and approximately 39% of dose-escalation patients had received checkpoint inhibitors. In the dose-escalation cohort, 65% to 90% of patients were male, and the mean age was around 60 years, with a range of about 23 to 90. Partial responses were achieved by three dose-escalation patients, of whom one had hepatocellular carcinoma and two had cutaneous melanoma. The paper as a whole reports these results and caveats: Which antigens the clonally expanded peripheral T cells were specific for was not determined. Low levels of normalized T-cell clonal expansion were also seen in some nonresponding patients. Partial responders in the 0.1-3.0 mg/kg groups had among the lowest normalized peripheral clonal expansion, especially among CD8+ T cells. After ivuxolimab, expanded clones were on average more numerous among CD8+ T cells than among CD4+ T cells. At doses of 0.1 to 3.0 mg/kg, clonal expansion of both CD4+ and CD8+ blood T cells was observed from baseline to week 6.

Patients with a history of autoimmune disease or receiving systemic immunosuppression were excluded from the trial. Peripheral blood for TCR sequencing was collected from all dose cohorts at baseline, on cycle 4 day 1, and on cycle 7 day 1. The samples were drawn from a first-in-human, open-label, multicenter phase I dose-escalation trial of ivuxolimab. Adults with locally advanced or metastatic melanoma, renal cell carcinoma, hepatocellular carcinoma or head and neck squamous cell carcinoma were enrolled in the trial. CD4+ and CD8+ T cells were sorted separately from peripheral blood before TCR sequencing. Genomic DNA was isolated from the sorted cells so that the TCRbeta CDR3 region could be sequenced. TCRbeta CDR3 regions were sequenced using the immunoSEQ Assay. The source is immuneACCESS, and TCRdb retained only in-frame sequences with V and J called. Part of the clones is not carried over; for the studies checked, unresolved V genes explain less than half of this, and the remainder is unexplained. The sample table shows some 12,000 clones, and 70% to 75% are seen once. The top ten constitute about 30% of the sample.

From the cysteine through the phenylalanine, the CDR3 covers 11 amino acids. Of the read, only the CDR3 DNA is kept; its 33 bases are in frame from base 1. According to the germline V gene, CDR1 reads MNHNS and CDR2 reads SASEGT. The trim is 6 bases for V and 10 bases for J, with a gap of 10 bases between the germline ends. The receptor was isolated from an adult with an advanced solid tumor such as melanoma, head and neck, liver or kidney cancer. The chain was built from TRBV6-1 and TRBJ2-1, with the D segment identity uncertain. The input for sequencing was CD4+ or CD8+ T cells sorted from blood, taken in a trial of the OX40 agonist ivuxolimab. CDR3 sequence: CASRDPWEQFF. The DNA sequence reads TGTGCCAGCAGGGACCCGTGGGAGCAGTTCTTC.